This T cell receptor beta chain was captured in a study of identical twins' blood T cells. The CDR3 runs to 12 residues. Germline CDR1 SGHDN, CDR2 FVKESK. V lost 3 bases and J lost 8, with 10 bases in between. TCRdb independently ran MiXCR on the 5' RACE reads; one entry per CDR3 protein. The table shows roughly 380,000 distinct CDR3 sequences, with 25% to 35% occurring only once. This clonotype came up a few times. The antigen remains undetermined. All three twin pairs grew up together with likely shared infections and vaccines. General study points: Shared CDR3 clonotype counts tracked mainly the product of cloneset sizes.

The TCR was taken from a woman between 18 and 55 years old in good health. The chain couples TRBV14 to TRBJ1-1; no reliable D call. Sequencing used PBMCs. CDR3 region: CASSQGGREAFF. The CDR3 coding sequence is TGTGCCAGCAGCCAGGGCGGGAGAGAAGCTTTCTTT.